The 11 T cell receptor beta chains below come from one sample, sequenced in a study of post-analysis software for immune sequencing data. General observations from the study: Four or five TRBV segments, TRBV5-6, TRBV5-1 and TRBV20-1 among them, were found more frequent in patients than controls.

Included in the TCR beta cDNA libraries were unique molecular identifiers. TCRdb reanalysed the PCR reads using MiXCR and keeps one entry per CDR3 protein. The data contain roughly 670,000 distinct CDR3 sequences, over 45% of them seen just once; the ten biggest clones take up over 9%. No antigen has been identified for these receptors. The source material was blood. These receptors came from a girl aged 2 to 9 with multiple sclerosis.

V usage is TRBV5-1 and J usage is TRBJ2-3; 8 positions agree with TRBD2. V shed 4 bases, J shed 2 bases, and the junction held 15 bases outside the gene matches. The V gene's germline CDR1 is SGHRS and CDR2 YFSETQ. The CDR3 sequence is 18 residues long. DNA of the CDR3: TGCGCCAGCAGCCCCCTAACGGGAGGGCCTTTAGCCACAGATACGCAGTATTTT. It is translated as CASSPLTGGPLATDTQYF. Based on the CDR3 plus reference TRBV5-1 and TRBJ2-3, the full variable domain is KAGVTQTPRYLIKTRGQQVTLSCSPISGHRSVSWYQQTPGQGLQFLFEYFSETQRNKGNFPGRFSGRQFSNSRSEMNVSTLELGDSALYLCASSPLTGGPLATDTQYFGPGTRLTVL.

This chain links TRBV20-1 with TRBJ2-1, with 7 bases lining up with TRBD1. V was pared by 8 bases and J by 2 bases, with 9 bases of the junction left unmatched. Germline-derived CDR1 and CDR2 are DFQATT and SNEGSKA (reference sequence). There are 14 residues in the CDR3. The DNA for the CDR3 is TGCAGTTACCGACCAGGGGGAACCTACAATGAGCAGTTCTTC. Protein: CSYRPGGTYNEQFF.

The table lists this clonotype with a few counts. The chain links TRBV29-1 to TRBJ2-3; 7 nucleotides match TRBD1. The germline V gene has CDR1 SQVTM and CDR2 ANQGSEA. Germline trimming cut 0 bases from V and 0 bases from J; bases unmatched to any gene: 9. This CDR3 comprises 17 residues. In DNA form, the CDR3 reads TGCAGCGTTGAAGACTGGCCCGACAGGGTTAGCACAGATACGCAGTATTTT. This sequence encodes CSVEDWPDRVSTDTQYF.

The chain is built from TRBV5-1 and TRBJ2-1; 7 bases map to TRBD1. Trimming at V came to 3 bases and at J to 6 bases, leaving 6 bases not matched to a gene. The germline CDR1 and CDR2 sequences are SGHRS and YFSETQ. The CDR3 is made up of 14 amino acids. The CDR3 reads CASSWNRGINEQFF. CDR3 coding DNA: TGCGCCAGCAGCTGGAACAGGGGAATCAATGAGCAGTTCTTC.

This chain uses TRBV30 with TRBJ2-7; D gene unclear. The germline CDR1 and CDR2 sequences are GTSNPN and SVGIG (reference sequence). The CDR3 consists of 12 residues. The ends were cut back, 0 bases at V and 3 bases at J, with 6 bases in the middle. This chain's CDR3 is CAWSVQFYEQYF. In nucleotides, the CDR3 is TGTGCCTGGAGTGTCCAGTTCTACGAGCAGTACTTC.

The chain is built from TRBV29-1 and TRBJ2-7; no clear D gene. The germline CDR1 and CDR2 sequences are SQVTM and ANQGSEA. V was pared by 4 bases and J by 0 bases, with 16 bases between. The CDR3 runs 15 residues. The CDR3 reads CSVGYPTGISYEQYF. The CDR3 DNA reads TGCAGCGTTGGTTATCCGACGGGTATCTCCTACGAGCAGTACTTC.

Worth noting for this clonotype: An end of the junction differs from the germline gene, which may be a read error. This chain joins TRBV5-1 and TRBJ2-1; 12 bases are a match to TRBD2. This CDR3 spans 15 amino acids. The germline gives CDR1 SGHRS, CDR2 YFSETQ. CDR3 sequence reads: CASSTLAGGNNEQFF. The CDR3 DNA reads as TGTGCCAGCAGCACACTAGCGGGGGGCAACAATGAGCAGTTCTTC.

The chain couples TRBV10-3 to TRBJ2-5; D is unclear. Looked up from germline, CDR1 is ENHRY and CDR2 is SYGVKD. The CDR3 runs 13 residues. The ends were cut back, 6 bases at V and 2 bases at J, with 10 bases in the middle. The CDR3 here is CAIRLDGQETQYF. CDR3 sequence (DNA): TGTGCCATCAGGTTGGACGGACAAGAGACCCAGTACTTC.

This chain uses TRBV7-9 with TRBJ2-1; 9 bases fit TRBD2. V gave up 2 bases and J gave up 9 bases; unmatched junction bases: 8. There are 15 residues in the CDR3. Germline values: CDR1 SEHNR, CDR2 FQNEAQ (reference sequence). The CDR3 DNA reads TGTGCCAGCAGCTTACAAGGACTAGCGCGAAGTGAGCAGTTCTTC. Translating gives CASSLQGLARSEQFF.

This clonotype was detected a few times. This chain uses TRBV29-1 with TRBJ2-5; 10 nucleotides match TRBD1. Trimming cost V 7 bases and J 11 bases; bases outside gene matches: 13. The CDR3 consists of 13 residues. Per the germline V gene, CDR1 is SQVTM and CDR2 is ANQGSEA. The DNA of the CDR3 is TGCAGCGCCACGCTGGACAGGGGGATTGAGCAGTACTTC. Protein sequence: CSATLDRGIEQYF.

The chain links TRBV10-1 to TRBJ2-2; D is perhaps TRBD1 or TRBD2 (5 bases each). This CDR3 has 15 amino acids. Trimming took off 6 bases at V and 0 bases at J, with 11 bases between the two ends. Germline V gene lookup returns CDR1 WNHNN and CDR2 SYGVQD (reference sequence). DNA of the CDR3: TGCGCCAGCAGCGGGACCACCCCGAACACCGGGGAGCTGTTTTTT. Its translation: CASSGTTPNTGELFF.